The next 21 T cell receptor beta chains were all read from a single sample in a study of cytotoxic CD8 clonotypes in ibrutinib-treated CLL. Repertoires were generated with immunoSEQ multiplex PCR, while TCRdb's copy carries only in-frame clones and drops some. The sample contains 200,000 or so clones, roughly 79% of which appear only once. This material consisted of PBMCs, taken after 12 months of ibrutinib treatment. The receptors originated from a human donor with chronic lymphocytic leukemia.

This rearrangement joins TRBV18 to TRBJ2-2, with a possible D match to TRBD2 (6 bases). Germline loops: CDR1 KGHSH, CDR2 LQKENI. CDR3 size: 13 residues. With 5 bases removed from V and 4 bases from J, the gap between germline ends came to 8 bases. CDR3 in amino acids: CASSVEGTGELFF. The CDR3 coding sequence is TGTGCCAGCTCAGTGGAGGGCACCGGGGAGCTGTTTTTT.

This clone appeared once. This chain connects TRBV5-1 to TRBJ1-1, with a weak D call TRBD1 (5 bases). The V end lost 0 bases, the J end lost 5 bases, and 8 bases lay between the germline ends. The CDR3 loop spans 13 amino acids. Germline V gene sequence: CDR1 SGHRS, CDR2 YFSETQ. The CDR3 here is CASSLEGVTEAFF. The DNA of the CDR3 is TGCGCCAGCAGCTTGGAAGGGGTGACTGAAGCTTTCTTT.

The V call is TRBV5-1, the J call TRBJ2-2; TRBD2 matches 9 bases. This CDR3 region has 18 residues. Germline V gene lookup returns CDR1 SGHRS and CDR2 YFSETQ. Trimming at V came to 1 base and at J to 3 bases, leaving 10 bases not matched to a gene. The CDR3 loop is CASSLWTPGLAYTGELFF. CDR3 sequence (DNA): TGCGCCAGCAGCTTGTGGACTCCGGGACTAGCATACACCGGGGAGCTGTTTTTT.

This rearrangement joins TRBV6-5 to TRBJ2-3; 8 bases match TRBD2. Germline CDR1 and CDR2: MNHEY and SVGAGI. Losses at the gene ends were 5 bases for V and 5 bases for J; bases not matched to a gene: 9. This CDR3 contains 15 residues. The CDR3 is CASSTTGGLGDTQYF. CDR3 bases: TGTGCCAGCAGTACCACGGGGGGGCTTGGAGATACGCAGTATTTT.

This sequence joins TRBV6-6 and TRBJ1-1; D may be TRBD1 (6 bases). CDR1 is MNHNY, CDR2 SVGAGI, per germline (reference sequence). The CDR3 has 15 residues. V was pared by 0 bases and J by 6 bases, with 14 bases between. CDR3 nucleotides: TGTGCCAGCAGTTACTCGGGGGCCAGGGGTCCTGAAGCTTTCTTT. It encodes CASSYSGARGPEAFF.

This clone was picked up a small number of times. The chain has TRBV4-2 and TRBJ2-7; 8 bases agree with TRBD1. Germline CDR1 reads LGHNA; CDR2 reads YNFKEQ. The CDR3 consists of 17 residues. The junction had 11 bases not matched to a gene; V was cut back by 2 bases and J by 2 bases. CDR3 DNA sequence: TGTGCCAGCAGCCAACATACAACCGGACAGGGTACCTACGAGCAGTACTTC. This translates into CASSQHTTGQGTYEQYF.

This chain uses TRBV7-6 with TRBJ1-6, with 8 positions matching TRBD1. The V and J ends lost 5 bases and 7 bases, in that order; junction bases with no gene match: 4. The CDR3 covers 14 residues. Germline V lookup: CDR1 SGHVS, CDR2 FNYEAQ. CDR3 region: CASSLRGPNSPLHF. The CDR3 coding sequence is TGTGCCAGCAGCCTCAGGGGGCCCAATTCACCCCTCCACTTT.

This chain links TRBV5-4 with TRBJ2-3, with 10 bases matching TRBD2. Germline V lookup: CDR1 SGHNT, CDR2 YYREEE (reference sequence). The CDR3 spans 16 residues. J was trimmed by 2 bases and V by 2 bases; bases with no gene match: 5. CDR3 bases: TGTGCCAGCAGCTTACTAGCGGGGACTTCCACAGATACGCAGTATTTT. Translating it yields CASSLLAGTSTDTQYF.

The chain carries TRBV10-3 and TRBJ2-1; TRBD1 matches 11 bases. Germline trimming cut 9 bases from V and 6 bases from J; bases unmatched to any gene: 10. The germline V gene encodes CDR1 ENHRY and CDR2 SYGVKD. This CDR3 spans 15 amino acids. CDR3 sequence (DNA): TGTGCCATTCTGAGGAGGGACAGGGGGTTCAATGAGCAGTTCTTC. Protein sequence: CAILRRDRGFNEQFF.

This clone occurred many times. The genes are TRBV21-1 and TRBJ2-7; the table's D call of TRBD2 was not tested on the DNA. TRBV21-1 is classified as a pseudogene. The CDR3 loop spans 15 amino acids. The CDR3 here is CASTWVGGRDYEQYF. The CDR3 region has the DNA TGTGCCAGCACCTGGGTTGGCGGGCGTGACTACGAGCAGTACTTC.

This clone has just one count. DNA for the CDR3: TGCGCCAGCAGCCAAGGGAGTAGGGCCTTGAACACTGAAGCTTTCTTT. This gives the protein CASSQGSRALNTEAFF. The chain couples TRBV4-1 to TRBJ1-1; D gene uncertain. The V end lost 1 base, the J end lost 0 bases, and 12 bases lay between the germline ends. The CDR3 totals 16 residues. CDR1 MGHRA and CDR2 YSYEKL come from the germline V gene.

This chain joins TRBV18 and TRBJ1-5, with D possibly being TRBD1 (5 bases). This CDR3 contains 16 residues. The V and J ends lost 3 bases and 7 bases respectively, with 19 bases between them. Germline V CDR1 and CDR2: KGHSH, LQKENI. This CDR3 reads CASSPTGTPVQQPQHF. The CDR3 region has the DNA TGTGCCAGCTCACCTACCGGGACCCCGGTGCAACAGCCCCAGCATTTT.

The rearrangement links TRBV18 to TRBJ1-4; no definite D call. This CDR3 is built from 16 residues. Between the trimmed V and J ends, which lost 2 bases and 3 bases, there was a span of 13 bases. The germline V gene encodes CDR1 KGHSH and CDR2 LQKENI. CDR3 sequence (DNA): TGTGCCAGCTCACCATCAATGGAATCTTCTAATGAAAAACTGTTTTTT. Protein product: CASSPSMESSNEKLFF.

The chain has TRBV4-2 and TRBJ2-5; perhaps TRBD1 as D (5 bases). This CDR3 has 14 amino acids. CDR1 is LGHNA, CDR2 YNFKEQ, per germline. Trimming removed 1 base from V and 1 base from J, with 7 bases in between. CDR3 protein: CASSQGTLQETQYF. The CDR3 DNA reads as TGTGCCAGCAGCCAAGGGACACTCCAAGAGACCCAGTACTTC.

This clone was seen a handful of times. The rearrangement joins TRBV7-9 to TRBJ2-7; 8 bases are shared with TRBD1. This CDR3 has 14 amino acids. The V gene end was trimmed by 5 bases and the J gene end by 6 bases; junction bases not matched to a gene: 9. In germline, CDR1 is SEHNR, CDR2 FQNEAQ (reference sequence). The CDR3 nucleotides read TGTGCCAGCAGCCGAAGGACAGGGAGCGGCGAGCAGTACTTC. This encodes CASSRRTGSGEQYF.

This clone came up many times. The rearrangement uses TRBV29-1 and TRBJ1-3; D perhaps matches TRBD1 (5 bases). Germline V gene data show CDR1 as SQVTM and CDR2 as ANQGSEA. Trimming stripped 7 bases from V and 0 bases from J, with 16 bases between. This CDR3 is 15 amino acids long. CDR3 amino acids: CSALGQPNSGNTIYF. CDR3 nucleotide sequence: TGCAGCGCCCTGGGGCAGCCGAACTCTGGAAACACCATATATTTT.

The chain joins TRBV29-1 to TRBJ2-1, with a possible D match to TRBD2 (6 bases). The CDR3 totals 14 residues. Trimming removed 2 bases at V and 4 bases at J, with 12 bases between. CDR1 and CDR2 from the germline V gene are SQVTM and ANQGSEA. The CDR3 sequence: CSVESLAQYNEQFF. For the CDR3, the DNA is TGCAGCGTTGAATCTCTAGCGCAATACAATGAGCAGTTCTTC.

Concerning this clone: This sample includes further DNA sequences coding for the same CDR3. This CDR3 reads CASSLAGAGTGELFF. CDR3 DNA sequence: TGCGCCAGCAGTCTAGCGGGAGCTGGCACCGGGGAGCTGTTTTTT. The rearrangement links TRBV5-1 to TRBJ2-2; 10 positions agree with TRBD2. This CDR3 spans 15 amino acids. In germline, CDR1 is SGHRS, CDR2 YFSETQ. V dropped 5 bases and J dropped 4; count of bases not matched to a gene: 5.

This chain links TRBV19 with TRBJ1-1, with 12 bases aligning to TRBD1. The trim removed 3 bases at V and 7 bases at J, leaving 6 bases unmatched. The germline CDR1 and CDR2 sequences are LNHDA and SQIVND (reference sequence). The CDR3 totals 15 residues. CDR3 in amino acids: CASSIIGTGGNEAFF. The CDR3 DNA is TGTGCCAGTAGTATCATAGGGACAGGGGGCAATGAAGCTTTCTTT.

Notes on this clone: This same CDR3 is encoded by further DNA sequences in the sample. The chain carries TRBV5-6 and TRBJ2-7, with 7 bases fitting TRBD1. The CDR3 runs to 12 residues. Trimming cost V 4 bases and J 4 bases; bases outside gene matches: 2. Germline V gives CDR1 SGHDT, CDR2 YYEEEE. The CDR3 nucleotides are TGTGCCAGCAGCAGACAGGGTTACGAGCAGTACTTC. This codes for CASSRQGYEQYF.

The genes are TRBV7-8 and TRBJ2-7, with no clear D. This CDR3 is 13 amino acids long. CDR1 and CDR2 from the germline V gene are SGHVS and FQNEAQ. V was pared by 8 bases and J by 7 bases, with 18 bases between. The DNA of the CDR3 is TGTGCCAGCGGCCATAAGGCCAAAAATGAGCAGTACTTC. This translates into CASGHKAKNEQYF. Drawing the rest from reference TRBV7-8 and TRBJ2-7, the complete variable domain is GAGVSQSPRYKVAKRGQDVALRCDPISGHVSLFWYQQALGQGPEFLTYFQNEAQLDKSGLPSDRFFAERPEGSVSTLKIQRTQQEDSAVYLCASGHKAKNEQYFGPGTRLTVT.